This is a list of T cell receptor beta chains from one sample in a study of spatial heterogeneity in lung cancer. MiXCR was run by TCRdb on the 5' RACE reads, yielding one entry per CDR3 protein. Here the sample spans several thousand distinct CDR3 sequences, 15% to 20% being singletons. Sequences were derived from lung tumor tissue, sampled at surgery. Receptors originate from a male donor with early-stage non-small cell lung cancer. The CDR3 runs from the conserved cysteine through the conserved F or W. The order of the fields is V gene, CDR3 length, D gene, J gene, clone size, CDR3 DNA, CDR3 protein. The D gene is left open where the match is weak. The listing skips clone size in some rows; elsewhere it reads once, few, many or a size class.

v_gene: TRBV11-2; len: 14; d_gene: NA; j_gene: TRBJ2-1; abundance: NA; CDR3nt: TGTGCCAGCAGCTTAGGGCTAGCGTCCAATGAGCAGTTCTTC; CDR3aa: CASSLGLASNEQFF
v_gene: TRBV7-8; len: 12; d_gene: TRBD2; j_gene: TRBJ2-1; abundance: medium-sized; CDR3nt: TGTGCCAGCAGCCGTCTAGCGGGAGAGCAGTTCTTC; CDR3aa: CASSRLAGEQFF
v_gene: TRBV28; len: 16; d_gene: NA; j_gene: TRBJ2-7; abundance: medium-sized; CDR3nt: TGTGCCAGCAGTTTGCGAGCAGGTACTATCTGGTACGAGCAGTACTTC; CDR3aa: CASSLRAGTIWYEQYF
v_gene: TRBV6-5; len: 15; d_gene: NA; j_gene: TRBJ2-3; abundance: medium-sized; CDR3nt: TGTGCCAGCAGTCCGCGACAGGGAGGATCAGATACGCAGTATTTT; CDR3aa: CASSPRQGGSDTQYF
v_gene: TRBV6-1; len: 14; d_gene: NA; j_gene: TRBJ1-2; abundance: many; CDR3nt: TGTGCCGAGAGCCTTCTCTTTGGGGACTATGGCTACACCTTC; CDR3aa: CAESLLFGDYGYTF
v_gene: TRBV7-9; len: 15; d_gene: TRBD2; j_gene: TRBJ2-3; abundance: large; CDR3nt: TGTGCCAGCAGAGCTAGCGGGCGGGGCACAGATACGCAGTATTTT; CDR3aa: CASRASGRGTDTQYF
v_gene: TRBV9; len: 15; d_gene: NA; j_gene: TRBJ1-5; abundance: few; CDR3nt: TGTGCCAGCAGCCCCCGGGGGGCAGGAAATCAGCCCCAGCATTTT; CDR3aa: CASSPRGAGNQPQHF
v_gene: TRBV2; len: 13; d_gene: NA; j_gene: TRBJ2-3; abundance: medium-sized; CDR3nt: TGTGCCAGCAGTTTGGAAGGTGTCGATACGCAGTATTTT; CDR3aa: CASSLEGVDTQYF
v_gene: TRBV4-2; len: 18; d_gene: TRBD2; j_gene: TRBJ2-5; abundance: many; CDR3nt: TGTGCCAGCAGCCAGGGAGGAGGCGCGGGAGGGCCCCAAGAGACCCAGTACTTC; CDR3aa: CASSQGGGAGGPQETQYF
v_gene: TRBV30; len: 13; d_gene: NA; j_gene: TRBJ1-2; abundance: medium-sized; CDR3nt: TGTGCCTGGACCCCTCACGGGAACTATGGCTACACCTTC; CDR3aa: CAWTPHGNYGYTF
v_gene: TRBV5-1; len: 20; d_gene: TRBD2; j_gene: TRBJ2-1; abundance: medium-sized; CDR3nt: TGCGCCAGCAGCTCGCCTCCGGGGGCGGCTAGCGGGTCAACCTACAATGAGCAGTTCTTC; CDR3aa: CASSSPPGAASGSTYNEQFF
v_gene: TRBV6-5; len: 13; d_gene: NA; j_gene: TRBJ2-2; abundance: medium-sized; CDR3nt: TGTGCCAGCCGTATGCGGGACACCGGGGAGCTGTTTTTT; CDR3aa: CASRMRDTGELFF
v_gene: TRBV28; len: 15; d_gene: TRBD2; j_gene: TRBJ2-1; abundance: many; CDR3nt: TGTGCCAGCAGCCCCGGGACTAGCGCCCGGGGTGAGCAGTTCTTC; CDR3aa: CASSPGTSARGEQFF
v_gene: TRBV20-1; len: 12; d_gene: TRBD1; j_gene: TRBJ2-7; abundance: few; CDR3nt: TGCAGTGCACAGGGGGCGGCCTACGAGCAGTACTTC; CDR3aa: CSAQGAAYEQYF
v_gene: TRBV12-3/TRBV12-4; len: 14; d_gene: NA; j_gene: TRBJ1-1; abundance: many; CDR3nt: TGTGCCAGCAGTTTAGCAGGAGGGTACACTGAAGCTTTCTTT; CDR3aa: CASSLAGGYTEAFF
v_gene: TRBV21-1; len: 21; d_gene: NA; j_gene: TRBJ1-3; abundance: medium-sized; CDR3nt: TGTGCCAGCAGCAAAGTAGTCCCTTTCGGGGGCTCGTCAAGGTCTGGAAACACCATATATTTT; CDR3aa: CASSKVVPFGGSSRSGNTIYF
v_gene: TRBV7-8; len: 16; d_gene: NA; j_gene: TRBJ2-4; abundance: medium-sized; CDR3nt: TGTGCCAGCAGCTACGACCCGGACGGAGCCAAAAACATTCAGTACTTC; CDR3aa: CASSYDPDGAKNIQYF
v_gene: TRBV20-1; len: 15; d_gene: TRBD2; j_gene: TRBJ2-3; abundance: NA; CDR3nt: TGCAGTGCTATCTCGACTAGCGGGAGAACAGATACGCAGTATTTT; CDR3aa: CSAISTSGRTDTQYF
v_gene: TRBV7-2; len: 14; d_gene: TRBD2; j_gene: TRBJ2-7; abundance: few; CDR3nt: TGTGCCAGCAGCTTAGGGCGGGAGGGCTACGAGCAGTACTTC; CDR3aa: CASSLGREGYEQYF
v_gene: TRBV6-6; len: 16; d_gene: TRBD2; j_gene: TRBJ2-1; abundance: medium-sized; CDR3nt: TGTGCCAGCAGTTACGTACGTACTAGCGGAGACAATGAGCAGTTCTTC; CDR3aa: CASSYVRTSGDNEQFF
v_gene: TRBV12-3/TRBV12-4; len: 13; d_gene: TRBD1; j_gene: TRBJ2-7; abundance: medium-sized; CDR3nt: TGTGCCAGCACTTCCCCAGGGGGATACGAGCAGTACTTC; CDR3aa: CASTSPGGYEQYF
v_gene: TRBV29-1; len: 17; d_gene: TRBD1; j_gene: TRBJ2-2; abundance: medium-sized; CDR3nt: TGCAGCGCTGCCAGCCGGGGACAGGGGGCCGTCACCGGGGAGCTGTTTTTT; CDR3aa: CSAASRGQGAVTGELFF
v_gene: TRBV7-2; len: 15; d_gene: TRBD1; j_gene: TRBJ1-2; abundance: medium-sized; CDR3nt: TGTGCCAGCAGCTTAGCCCCAGGACAGGACTATGGCTACACCTTC; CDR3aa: CASSLAPGQDYGYTF
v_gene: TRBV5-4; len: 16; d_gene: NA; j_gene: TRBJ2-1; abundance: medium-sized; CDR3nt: TGTGCCAGCAGCCCGGTATCTCAGGGGTTGAAAGATGAGCAGTTCTTC; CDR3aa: CASSPVSQGLKDEQFF
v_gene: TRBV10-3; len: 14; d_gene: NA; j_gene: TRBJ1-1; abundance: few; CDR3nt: TGTGCCATCAGTGGGGGTGGGAGGAACACTGAAGCTTTCTTT; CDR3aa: CAISGGGRNTEAFF
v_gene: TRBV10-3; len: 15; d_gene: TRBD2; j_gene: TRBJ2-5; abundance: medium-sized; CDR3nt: TGTGCCATCAGTGATTTGGGGACTAGAGGGAAGACCCAGTACTTC; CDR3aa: CAISDLGTRGKTQYF
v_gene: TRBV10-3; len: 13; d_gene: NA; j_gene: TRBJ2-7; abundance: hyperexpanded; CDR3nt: TGTGCCATCAGCGAGGATGACGCGAACGAGCAGTACTTC; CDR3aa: CAISEDDANEQYF
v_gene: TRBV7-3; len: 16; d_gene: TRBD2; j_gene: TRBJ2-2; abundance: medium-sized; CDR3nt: TGTGCCAGCAGCTTAATCGGGGGGTCGAACACCGGGGAGCTGTTTTTT; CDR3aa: CASSLIGGSNTGELFF
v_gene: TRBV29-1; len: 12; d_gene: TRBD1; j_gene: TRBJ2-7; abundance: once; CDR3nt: TGCAGCGTTGGGACAGGGGTTTACGAGCAGTACTTC; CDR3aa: CSVGTGVYEQYF
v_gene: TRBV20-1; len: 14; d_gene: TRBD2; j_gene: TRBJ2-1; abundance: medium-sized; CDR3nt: TGCAGTGCCCCCACTAGCGGGATTGGAGATGAGCAGTTCTTC; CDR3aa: CSAPTSGIGDEQFF
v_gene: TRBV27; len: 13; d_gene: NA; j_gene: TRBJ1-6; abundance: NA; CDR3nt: TGTGCCAGCAGAGAGGGATTAATTTCACCCCTCCACTTT; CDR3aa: CASREGLISPLHF
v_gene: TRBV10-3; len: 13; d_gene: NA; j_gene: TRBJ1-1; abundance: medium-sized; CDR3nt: TGTGCCATCAGGGAGGAGATGAACACTGAAGCTTTCTTT; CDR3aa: CAIREEMNTEAFF
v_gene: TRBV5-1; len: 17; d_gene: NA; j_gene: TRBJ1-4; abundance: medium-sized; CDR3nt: TGCGCCAGCAGCTCGTATCAGGGGAGTGGGACTAATGAAAAACTGTTTTTT; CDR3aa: CASSSYQGSGTNEKLFF
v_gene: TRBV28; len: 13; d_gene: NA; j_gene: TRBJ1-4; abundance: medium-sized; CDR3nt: TGTGCCAGCAGTCCCGACCCCGGACAGCAGCTGTTTTTT; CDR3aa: CASSPDPGQQLFF